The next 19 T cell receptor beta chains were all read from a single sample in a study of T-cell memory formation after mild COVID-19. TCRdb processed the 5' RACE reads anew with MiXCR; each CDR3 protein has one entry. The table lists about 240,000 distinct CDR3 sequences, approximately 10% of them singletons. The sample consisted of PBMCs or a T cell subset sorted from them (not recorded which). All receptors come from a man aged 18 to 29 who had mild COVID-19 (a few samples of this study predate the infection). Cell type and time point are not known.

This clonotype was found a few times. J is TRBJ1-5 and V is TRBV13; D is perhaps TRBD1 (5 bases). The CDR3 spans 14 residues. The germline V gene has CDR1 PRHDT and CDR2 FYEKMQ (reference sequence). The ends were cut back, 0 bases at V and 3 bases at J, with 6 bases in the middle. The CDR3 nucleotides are TGTGCCAGCAGCTTAGGGGGGCTCAATCAGCCCCAGCATTTT. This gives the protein CASSLGGLNQPQHF.

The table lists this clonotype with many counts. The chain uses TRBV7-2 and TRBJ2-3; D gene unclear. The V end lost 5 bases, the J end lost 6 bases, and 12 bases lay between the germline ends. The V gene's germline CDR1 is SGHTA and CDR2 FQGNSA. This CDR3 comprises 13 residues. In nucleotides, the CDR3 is TGTGCCAGCAGCCCTCCTGAAGGGGATACGCAGTATTTT. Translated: CASSPPEGDTQYF.

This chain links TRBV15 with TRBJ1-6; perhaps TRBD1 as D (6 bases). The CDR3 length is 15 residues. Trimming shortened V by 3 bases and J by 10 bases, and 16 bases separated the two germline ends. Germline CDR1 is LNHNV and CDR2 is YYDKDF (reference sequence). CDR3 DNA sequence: TGTGCCACCAGCAGGAAAACAGGGACTCAATCACCCCTCCACTTT. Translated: CATSRKTGTQSPLHF.

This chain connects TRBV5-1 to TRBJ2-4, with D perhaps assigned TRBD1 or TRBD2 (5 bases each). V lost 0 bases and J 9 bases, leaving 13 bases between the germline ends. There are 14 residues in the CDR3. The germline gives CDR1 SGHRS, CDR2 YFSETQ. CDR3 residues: CASSLGDGISIQYF. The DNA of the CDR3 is TGCGCCAGCAGCTTGGGGGACGGGATCAGCATTCAGTACTTC.

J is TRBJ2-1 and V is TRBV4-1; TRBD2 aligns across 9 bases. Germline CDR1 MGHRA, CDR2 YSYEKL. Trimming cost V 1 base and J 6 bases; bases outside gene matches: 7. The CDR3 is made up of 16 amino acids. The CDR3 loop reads CASSQGSGLARNEQFF. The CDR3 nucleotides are TGCGCCAGCAGCCAAGGCTCTGGACTAGCGCGCAATGAGCAGTTCTTC.

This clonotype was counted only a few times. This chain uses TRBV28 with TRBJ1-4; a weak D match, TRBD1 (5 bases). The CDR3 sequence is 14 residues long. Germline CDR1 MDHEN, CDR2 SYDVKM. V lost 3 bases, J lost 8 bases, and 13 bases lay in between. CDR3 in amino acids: CASSFYRRGEKLFF. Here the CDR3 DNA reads TGTGCCAGCAGTTTTTACAGGAGAGGCGAAAAACTGTTTTTT.

The CDR3 DNA reads TGTGCCAGCAGTCAGGGATACTACGAGCAGTACTTC. As protein: CASSQGYYEQYF. The rearrangement joins TRBV12-3 or TRBV12-4 to TRBJ2-7, with D possibly TRBD1 on 5 matching bases. V lost 5 bases, J lost 3 bases, and 8 bases lay in between. This CDR3 spans 12 amino acids.

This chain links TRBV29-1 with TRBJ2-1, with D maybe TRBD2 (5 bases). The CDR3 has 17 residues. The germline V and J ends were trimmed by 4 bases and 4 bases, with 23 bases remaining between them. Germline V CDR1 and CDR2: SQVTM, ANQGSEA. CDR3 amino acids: CSVVNNRGQVAYNEQFF. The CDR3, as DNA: TGCAGCGTTGTTAATAATCGAGGGCAGGTGGCTTACAATGAGCAGTTCTTC.

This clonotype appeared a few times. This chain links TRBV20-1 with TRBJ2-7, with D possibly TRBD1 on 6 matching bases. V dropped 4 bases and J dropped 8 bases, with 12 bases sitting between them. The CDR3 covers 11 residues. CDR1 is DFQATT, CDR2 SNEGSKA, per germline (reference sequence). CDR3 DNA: TGCAGTGCTACTTCAGGGGTCCAGCAGTACTTC. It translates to CSATSGVQQYF.

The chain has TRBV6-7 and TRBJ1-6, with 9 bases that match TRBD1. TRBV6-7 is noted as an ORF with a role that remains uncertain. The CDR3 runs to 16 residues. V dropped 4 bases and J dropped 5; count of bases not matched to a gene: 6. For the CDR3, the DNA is TGTGCCAGCAGTTGGGACAGGGCGACCGATAATTCACCCCTCCACTTT. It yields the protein CASSWDRATDNSPLHF.

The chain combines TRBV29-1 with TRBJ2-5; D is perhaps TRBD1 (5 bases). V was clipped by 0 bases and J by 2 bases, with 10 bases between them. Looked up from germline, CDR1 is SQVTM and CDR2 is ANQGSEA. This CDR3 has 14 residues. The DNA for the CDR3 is TGCAGCGTTGAAGAACACAGGATTCAAGAGACCCAGTACTTC. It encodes CSVEEHRIQETQYF.

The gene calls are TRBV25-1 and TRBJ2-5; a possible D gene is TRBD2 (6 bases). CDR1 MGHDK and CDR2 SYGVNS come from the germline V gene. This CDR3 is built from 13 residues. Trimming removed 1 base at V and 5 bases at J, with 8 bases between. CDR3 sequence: CASSEWGRETQYF. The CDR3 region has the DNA TGTGCCAGCAGTGAATGGGGGAGGGAGACCCAGTACTTC.

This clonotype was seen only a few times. The CDR3 loop is CASSIRAGQETQYF. The DNA for the CDR3 is TGTGCCAGTAGTATCAGGGCAGGTCAAGAGACCCAGTACTTC. This chain joins TRBV19 and TRBJ2-5, with D maybe TRBD1 (5 bases). With 3 bases removed from V and 2 bases from J, the gap between germline ends came to 10 bases. Germline V gene sequence: CDR1 LNHDA, CDR2 SQIVND (reference sequence). The CDR3 covers 14 residues.

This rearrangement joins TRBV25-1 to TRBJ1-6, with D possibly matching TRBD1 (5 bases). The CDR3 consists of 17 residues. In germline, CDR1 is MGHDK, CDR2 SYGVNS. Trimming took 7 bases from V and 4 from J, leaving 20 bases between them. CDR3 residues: CASIRRAVAPYNSPLHF. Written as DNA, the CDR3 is TGTGCCAGCATTCGCAGGGCAGTTGCGCCGTATAATTCACCCCTCCACTTT.

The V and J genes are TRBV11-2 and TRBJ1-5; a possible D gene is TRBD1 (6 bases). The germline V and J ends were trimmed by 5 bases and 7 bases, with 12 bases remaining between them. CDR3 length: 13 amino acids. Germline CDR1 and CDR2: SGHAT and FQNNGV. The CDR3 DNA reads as TGTGCCAGCAGCCCCCAGGGGATCCAGCCCCAGCATTTT. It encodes CASSPQGIQPQHF.

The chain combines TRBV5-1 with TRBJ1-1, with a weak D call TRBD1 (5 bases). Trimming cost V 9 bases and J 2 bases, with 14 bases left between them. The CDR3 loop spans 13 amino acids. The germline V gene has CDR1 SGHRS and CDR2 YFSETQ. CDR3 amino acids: CATREDTNTEAFF. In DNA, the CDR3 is TGCGCCACCCGGGAGGACACAAACACTGAAGCTTTCTTT.

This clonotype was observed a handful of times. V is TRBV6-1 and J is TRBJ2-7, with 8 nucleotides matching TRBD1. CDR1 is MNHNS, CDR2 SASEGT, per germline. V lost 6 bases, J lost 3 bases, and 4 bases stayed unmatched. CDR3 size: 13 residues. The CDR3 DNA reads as TGTGCCAGCAGGCCCGGGACAGGCTACGAGCAGTACTTC. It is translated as CASRPGTGYEQYF.

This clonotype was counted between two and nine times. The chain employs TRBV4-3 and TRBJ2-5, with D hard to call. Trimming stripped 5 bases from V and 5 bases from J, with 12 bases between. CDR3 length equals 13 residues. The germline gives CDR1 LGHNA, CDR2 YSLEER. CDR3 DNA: TGCGCCAGCAGCTCGGCCCCCTCTGAGACCCAGTACTTC. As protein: CASSSAPSETQYF.

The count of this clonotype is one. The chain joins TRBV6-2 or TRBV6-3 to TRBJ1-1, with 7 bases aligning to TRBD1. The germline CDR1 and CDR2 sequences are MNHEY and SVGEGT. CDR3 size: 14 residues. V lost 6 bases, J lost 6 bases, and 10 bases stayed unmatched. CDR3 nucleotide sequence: TGTGCCAGCAGAGATGTACAGGGGATGGCTGAAGCTTTCTTT. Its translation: CASRDVQGMAEAFF.